These T cell receptor beta chains were read from a single sample in a study of cytomegalovirus exposure and HLA in healthy donors. Assay: immunoSEQ multiplex PCR; the TCRdb copy retains only in-frame clones and omits some. The data contain roughly 170,000 clones, about 68% of them singletons. Source material: PBMCs. Source of these receptors: a female donor in good health and CMV-seronegative. The CDR3 runs from the conserved cysteine through the conserved F or W. Each record gives: J gene, V gene, D gene, clone size, CDR3 protein, CDR3 DNA. D genes are given only for firm matches. Only some rows state a clone size, as once, few, many or a class for expanded clones.

TRBJ2-1	TRBV5-6	-	-	CASSLGPSSYNEQFF	TGTGCCAGCAGCTTGGGTCCCAGCTCCTACAATGAGCAGTTCTTC
TRBJ1-1	TRBV6-1	-	-	CASSFEGTEAFF	TGTGCCAGCAGCTTTGAGGGCACTGAAGCTTTCTTT
TRBJ2-2	TRBV27	TRBD2	-	CASSPPWTSGDTGELFF	TGTGCCAGCAGTCCCCCGTGGACTAGCGGAGACACCGGGGAGCTGTTTTTT
TRBJ2-5	TRBV4-3	-	-	CASSSRRAGRAQETQYF	TGCGCCAGCAGCTCCCGCCGTGCGGGAAGGGCCCAAGAGACCCAGTACTTC
TRBJ1-5	TRBV19	-	-	CASSMSSGFGQPQHF	TGTGCCAGTAGTATGTCGTCGGGGTTTGGGCAGCCCCAGCATTTT
TRBJ2-7	TRBV10-3	TRBD1	-	CAISAPPGTGPYEQYF	TGTGCCATCAGTGCCCCGCCCGGGACAGGGCCCTACGAGCAGTACTTC
TRBJ2-3	TRBV4-3	TRBD2	-	CASSQELASSTDTQYF	TGCGCCAGCAGCCAAGAACTAGCGTCGAGCACAGATACGCAGTATTTT
TRBJ2-3	TRBV4-1	TRBD2	-	CASSGLAGGGTDTQYF	TGCGCCAGCAGCGGACTAGCGGGGGGAGGCACAGATACGCAGTATTTT
TRBJ1-1	TRBV11-2	-	-	CASSAPGENTEAFF	TGTGCCAGCAGCGCCCCAGGGGAGAACACTGAAGCTTTCTTT
TRBJ1-1	TRBV4-3	-	-	CASSLLRVGSTEAFF	TGCGCCAGCAGCCTGCTCAGGGTGGGCAGCACTGAAGCTTTCTTT
TRBJ1-3	TRBV18	TRBD1	-	CASSPGQNSGNTIYF	TGTGCCAGCTCACCGGGACAGAACTCTGGAAACACCATATATTTT
TRBJ2-7	TRBV7-6	TRBD2	-	CASSPRLAGAEQYF	TGTGCCAGCAGCCCGAGACTAGCGGGAGCCGAGCAGTACTTC
TRBJ2-2	TRBV9	-	-	CASSLRQANTGELFF	TGTGCCAGCAGCTTGCGACAGGCGAACACCGGGGAGCTGTTTTTT
TRBJ2-7	TRBV27	TRBD2	-	CASSLFGTGTSGGGYYEQYF	TGTGCCAGCAGTTTATTTGGTACCGGGACTAGCGGGGGCGGTTACTACGAGCAGTACTTC
TRBJ1-1	TRBV9	-	-	CASSVEGWDGGGVHTEAFF	TGTGCCAGCAGCGTAGAAGGGTGGGATGGGGGCGGAGTACACACTGAAGCTTTCTTT
TRBJ2-7	TRBV12-5	-	-	CASGDYEQYF	TGTGCTAGTGGCGACTACGAGCAGTACTTC
TRBJ2-7	TRBV2	TRBD1	few	CASSDGTGGFSVAF	TGTGCCAGCAGTGATGGGACAGGGGGTTTCTCGGTCGCCTTC
TRBJ2-1	TRBV6-5	-	-	CASSYDELSSYNEQFF	TGTGCCAGCAGTTACGATGAACTAAGCTCCTACAATGAGCAGTTCTTC
TRBJ1-2	TRBV5-4	-	-	CASSFLGEDGYTF	TGTGCCAGCAGCTTCTTGGGGGAGGATGGCTACACCTTC
TRBJ2-7	TRBV7-2	TRBD1	-	CASSLGDRPLEQYF	TGTGCCAGCAGCTTAGGGGACAGACCCCTAGAGCAGTACTTC
TRBJ2-3	TRBV19	-	-	CASSAQLDTQYF	TGTGCCAGTAGTGCCCAGTTGGATACGCAGTATTTT
TRBJ1-2	TRBV19	TRBD1	-	CASSGLPRDRARIGYGYTF	TGTGCCAGTAGTGGACTGCCCCGGGACAGGGCGAGAATAGGGTATGGCTACACCTTC
TRBJ2-5	TRBV28	-	few	CASSLVGSGQETQYF	TGTGCCAGCAGTTTGGTCGGGAGCGGCCAAGAGACCCAGTACTTC
TRBJ1-2	TRBV27	-	-	CASSQQGPFYGYTF	TGTGCCAGCAGTCAACAGGGCCCGTTCTATGGCTACACCTTC
TRBJ2-1	TRBV27	-	-	CASRLLGGSYNEQFF	TGTGCCAGCAGGCTTCTCGGTGGCTCCTACAATGAGCAGTTCTTC
TRBJ1-4	TRBV6-1	TRBD1	-	CASSAGTVNEKLFF	TGTGCCAGCAGCGCCGGGACAGTTAATGAAAAACTGTTTTTT
TRBJ2-1	TRBV6-6	-	few	CASSYSSSHPVDEQFF	TGTGCCAGCAGTTACTCGAGTAGCCACCCTGTGGATGAGCAGTTCTTC
TRBJ2-7	TRBV11-2	-	-	CASSFDFYEQYF	TGTGCCAGCAGCTTTGACTTTTACGAGCAGTACTTC
TRBJ2-7	TRBV27	TRBD2	-	CASSFSSGSSYEQYF	TGTGCCAGCAGTTTCTCTAGCGGGTCATCCTACGAGCAGTACTTC
TRBJ2-2	TRBV9	-	-	CASSVDPGSPTGELFF	TGTGCCAGCAGCGTAGACCCCGGGAGCCCGACCGGGGAGCTGTTTTTT
TRBJ1-1	TRBV5-1	TRBD1	-	CASSSLGTGNTEAFF	TGCGCCAGCAGCTCTTTGGGGACAGGGAACACTGAAGCTTTCTTT
TRBJ2-3	TRBV9	-	-	CASSVWGVETDTQYF	TGTGCCAGCAGCGTGTGGGGGGTCGAAACAGATACGCAGTATTTT
TRBJ2-7	TRBV29-1	TRBD1	-	CSAWDRGSYEQYF	TGCAGCGCTTGGGACAGGGGATCCTACGAGCAGTACTTC
TRBJ2-7	TRBV11-2	-	-	CASSLGAGYYEQYF	TGTGCCAGCAGCTTAGGGGCAGGGTACTACGAGCAGTACTTC
TRBJ2-7	TRBV28	TRBD1	-	CASRLGTGYNEQYF	TGTGCCAGCAGACTCGGGACAGGGTATAACGAGCAGTACTTC
TRBJ2-4	TRBV4-2	-	-	CASSQGETRAKNIQYF	TGTGCCAGCAGCCAAGGGGAGACTCGAGCCAAAAACATTCAGTACTTC
TRBJ2-3	TRBV18	TRBD2	-	CASSPRELAGGTDTQYF	TGTGCCAGCTCACCCCGTGAACTAGCGGGAGGAACAGATACGCAGTATTTT
TRBJ2-7	TRBV9	-	few	CASSPGSYSYEQYF	TGTGCCAGCAGCCCCGGGAGTTACTCCTACGAGCAGTACTTC
TRBJ2-5	TRBV11-2	-	-	CASSLAAEETQYF	TGTGCCAGCAGCTTAGCTGCGGAAGAGACCCAGTACTTC
TRBJ1-2	TRBV2	-	once	CASSLTGSGLGGYTF	TGTGCCAGCAGTTTAACAGGGTCAGGCTTGGGTGGCTACACCTTC
TRBJ2-7	TRBV28	-	-	CASSFLAGAAQYF	-
TRBJ2-5	TRBV9	TRBD2	-	CASSSSGASETQYF	TGTGCCAGCAGCTCTAGCGGGGCCTCGGAGACCCAGTACTTC
TRBJ2-3	TRBV7-9	TRBD2	-	CASKTSGVTDTQYF	TGTGCCTCTAAGACTAGCGGGGTTACAGATACGCAGTATTTT
TRBJ1-2	TRBV5-6	TRBD1	-	CASSRAGTGYGYTF	TGTGCCAGCAGCAGAGCCGGGACAGGCTATGGCTACACCTTC
TRBJ2-4	TRBV7-9	-	-	CASSPYGAKNIQYF	TGTGCCAGCAGCCCCTATGGAGCCAAAAACATTCAGTACTTC